This TCR beta chain was captured in a study of CD8 T cells in ankylosing spondylitis. TCRdb reprocessed the 5' RACE reads with MiXCR, giving one entry per CDR3 protein. The table includes around 100,000 distinct CDR3 sequences, 20% to 30% detected once. Notes on this clonotype: No antigen is known for it.

The germline V gene encodes CDR1 SQVTM and CDR2 ANQGSEA. V shed 7 bases and J shed 2 bases, with 11 bases lying between them. This CDR3 region has 12 residues. Broader study findings: Typical of ankylosing spondylitis blood, it appeared, was a TCR beta motif of roughly eight highly homologous variants. Some of these motif variants have turned up before, in reports on reactive arthritis synovial fluid and blood. With a CD8+ phenotype, disease-linked clones were relatively rare in peripheral blood.

Sequenced: synovial fluid, either unsorted or a sorted T cell fraction (not recorded which). This clonotype was obtained from a male donor with ankylosing spondylitis. V usage is TRBV29-1 and J usage is TRBJ1-2; unclear D gene. For the CDR3, the DNA is TGCAGCGACGTCGGATCAAACTATGGCTACACCTTC. The encoded protein is CSDVGSNYGYTF.